What follows are 2 T cell receptor beta chains derived from one specimen sequenced in a study of cytomegalovirus exposure and HLA in healthy donors. Primers included in the PCR were 60 Vbeta and 13 Jbeta primers. Assay: immunoSEQ multiplex PCR; the TCRdb copy retains only in-frame clones and omits some. Of about 150,000 clones in the sample, around three quarters were seen once. Sequences were obtained from PBMCs. Every receptor here comes from a man aged 40-50 years in good health and CMV-seronegative.

The genes are TRBV4-2 and TRBJ1-2; 12 nucleotides line up with TRBD1. The CDR3 length is 16 residues. V lost 0 bases and J lost 8; bases outside the gene matches: 7. Looked up from germline, CDR1 is LGHNA and CDR2 is YNFKEQ. The CDR3 DNA follows: TGTGCCAGCAGCCAAGATCTGGGACAGGGGGCGGAGGGCTACACCTTC. It is translated as CASSQDLGQGAEGYTF.

This rearrangement joins TRBV5-8 to TRBJ2-7, with TRBD1 identical over 7 bases. This CDR3 has 13 residues. Germline V gene lookup returns CDR1 SGHTS and CDR2 YDEGEE. J was trimmed by 7 bases and V by 2 bases; bases with no gene match: 6. The CDR3 spells CASSFGDSREQYF. In DNA, the CDR3 is TGTGCCAGCAGCTTTGGGGACAGTAGAGAGCAGTACTTC. The full variable domain, in which reference TRBV5-8 and TRBJ2-7 provide the parts outside the CDR3, is EAGVTQSPTHLIKTRGQQATLRCSPISGHTSVYWYQQALGLGLQFLLWYDEGEERNRGNFPPRFSGRQFPNYSSELNVNALELEDSALYLCASSFGDSREQYFGPGTRLTVT.